This T cell receptor (beta chain) was sequenced in a study of shared clonotypes between healthy human individuals. Broader study findings: Few donors limited the genetic and exposure-history diversity represented. Generation probabilities of non-shared clonotypes were lower (relative to those shared by all four donors).

The donor population consisted of healthy HIV-negative adults with no recent acute infections or vaccinations. Trimming removed 6 bases at V and 3 bases at J, with 11 bases between. The CDR3 sequence is 13 residues long. CDR1 is MGHRA, CDR2 YSYEKL, per germline. The repertoire was sequenced with immunoSEQ multiplex PCR; TCRdb's copy has only in-frame clones and lacks some. The data show roughly 2.5 million clones, around nine tenths seen once. On this clone itself: Its antigen is still unknown.

Sequenced: naive CD4+ T cells sorted from blood. Specified subset: CD45RA+ positively selected. The origin of this receptor is a man aged 18-30 years in good health. The rearrangement uses TRBV4-1 and TRBJ1-1, with D unresolved. Here the CDR3 reads CASSRGGYTEAFF. The CDR3, as DNA: TGCGCCAGCAGTCGGGGTGGCTACACTGAAGCTTTCTTT.